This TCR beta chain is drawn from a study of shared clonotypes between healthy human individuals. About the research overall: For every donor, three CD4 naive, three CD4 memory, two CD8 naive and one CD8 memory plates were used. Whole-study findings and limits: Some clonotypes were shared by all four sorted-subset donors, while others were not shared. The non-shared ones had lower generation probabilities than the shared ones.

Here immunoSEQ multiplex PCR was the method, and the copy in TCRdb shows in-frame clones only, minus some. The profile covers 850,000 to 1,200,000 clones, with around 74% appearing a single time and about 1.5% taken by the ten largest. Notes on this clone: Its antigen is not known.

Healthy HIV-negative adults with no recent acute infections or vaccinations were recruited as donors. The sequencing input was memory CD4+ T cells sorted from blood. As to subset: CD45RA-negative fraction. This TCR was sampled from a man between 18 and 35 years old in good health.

The CDR3 DNA sequence: TGTGCCAGCAGCCAACCTCAGGGGGCAGTCAATCAGCCCCAGCATTTT. Translating gives CASSQPQGAVNQPQHF. The chain uses TRBV28 and TRBJ1-5, with 8 bases identical to TRBD1. J was trimmed by 3 bases and V by 6 bases; bases with no gene match: 10. CDR3 length equals 16 residues. Germline values: CDR1 MDHEN, CDR2 SYDVKM.